This record looks at one T cell receptor (beta chain) sequence and its context. Per the original methods: Amplification of reference gene primers was used by the study to estimate nucleated cell counts. Some clones are missing from TCRdb's copy, which holds only in-frame ones; the method was immunoSEQ multiplex PCR. D and trimming come from the DNA, and the V and J calls and clone size come from that table. Altogether about 170,000 clones are present, about 85% being singletons, with the ten largest covering around 7%. The source of the sample is a study of blood T cell repertoires in COVID-19. Study in general: Acute and convalescent COVID-19 specimens originated in the United States, Italy and Spain. The cDNA or gDNA used as material had been derived from T cells, B-cell-depleted T cells, or PBMCs.

The ends lost 2 bases at V and 4 bases at J; junction bases unmatched: 6. The CDR3 is 16 residues long. Germline CDR1 is MGHRA and CDR2 is YSYEKL. Sequencing was performed on peripheral blood. V gene TRBV4-1 combines with J gene TRBJ1-3; 9 bases line up with TRBD1. The source of this sequence is a woman of 80 years or more in a cohort sampled during active or convalescent COVID-19. CDR3 sequence reads: CASSQPNRGLGNTIYF. The CDR3 DNA sequence: TGCGCCAGCAGCCAACCTAACAGGGGGCTCGGAAACACCATATATTTT.